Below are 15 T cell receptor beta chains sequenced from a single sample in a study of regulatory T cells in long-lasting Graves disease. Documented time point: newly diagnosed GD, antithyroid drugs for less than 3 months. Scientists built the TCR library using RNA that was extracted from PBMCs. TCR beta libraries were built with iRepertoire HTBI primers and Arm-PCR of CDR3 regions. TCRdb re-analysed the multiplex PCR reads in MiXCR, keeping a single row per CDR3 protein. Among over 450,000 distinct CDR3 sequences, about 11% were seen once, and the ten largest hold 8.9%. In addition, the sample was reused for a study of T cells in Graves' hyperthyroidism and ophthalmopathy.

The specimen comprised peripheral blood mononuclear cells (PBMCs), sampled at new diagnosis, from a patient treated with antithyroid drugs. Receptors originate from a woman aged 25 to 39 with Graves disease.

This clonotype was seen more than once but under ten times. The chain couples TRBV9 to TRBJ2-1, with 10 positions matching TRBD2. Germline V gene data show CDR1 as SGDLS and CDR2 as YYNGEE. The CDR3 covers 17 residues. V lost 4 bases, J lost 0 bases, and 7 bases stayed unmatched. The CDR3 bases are TGTGCCAGCAGCCCAAGGGCTAGCGGGAGCTCCTACAATGAGCAGTTCTTC. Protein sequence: CASSPRASGSSYNEQFF.

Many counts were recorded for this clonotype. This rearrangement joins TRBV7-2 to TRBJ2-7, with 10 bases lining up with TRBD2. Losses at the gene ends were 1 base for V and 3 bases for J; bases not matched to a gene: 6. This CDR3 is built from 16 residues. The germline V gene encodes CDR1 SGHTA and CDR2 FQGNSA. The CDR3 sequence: CASSLVPLAGIYEQYF. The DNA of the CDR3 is TGTGCCAGCAGCTTAGTTCCACTAGCGGGAATCTACGAGCAGTACTTC.

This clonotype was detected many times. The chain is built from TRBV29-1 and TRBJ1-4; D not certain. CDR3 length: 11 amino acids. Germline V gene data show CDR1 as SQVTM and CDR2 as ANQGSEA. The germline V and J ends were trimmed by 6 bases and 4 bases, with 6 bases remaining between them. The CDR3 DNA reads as TGCAGCGTGGCACGTAATGAAAAACTGTTTTTT. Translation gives CSVARNEKLFF.

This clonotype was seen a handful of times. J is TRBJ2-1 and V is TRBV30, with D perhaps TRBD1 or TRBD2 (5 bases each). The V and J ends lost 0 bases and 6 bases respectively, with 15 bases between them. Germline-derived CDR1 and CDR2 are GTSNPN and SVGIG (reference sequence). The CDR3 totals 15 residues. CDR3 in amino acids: CAWSVRQTGPNEQFF. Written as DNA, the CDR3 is TGTGCCTGGAGTGTACGGCAGACGGGGCCCAATGAGCAGTTCTTC. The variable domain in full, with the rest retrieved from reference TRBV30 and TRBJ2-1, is SQTIHQWPATLVQPVGSPLSLECTVEGTSNPNLYWYRQAAGRGLQLLFYSVGIGQISSEVPQNLSASRPQDRQFILSSKKLLLSDSGFYLCAWSVRQTGPNEQFFGPGTRLTVL.

The CDR3: CASSLGTGHQPQHF. DNA for the CDR3: TGTGCCAGCAGTTTGGGGACAGGGCATCAGCCCCAGCATTTT. This chain links TRBV12-3 or TRBV12-4 with TRBJ1-5; 9 bases are a match to TRBD1. V was clipped by 3 bases and J by 5 bases; unmatched bases: 2. The CDR3 is 14 residues long.

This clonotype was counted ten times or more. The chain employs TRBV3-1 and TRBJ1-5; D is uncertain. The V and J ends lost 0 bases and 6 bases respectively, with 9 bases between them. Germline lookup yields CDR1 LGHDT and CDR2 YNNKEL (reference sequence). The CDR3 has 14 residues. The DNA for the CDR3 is TGTGCCAGCAGCCAAGATTCCCTTGGTCAGCCCCAGCATTTT. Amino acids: CASSQDSLGQPQHF. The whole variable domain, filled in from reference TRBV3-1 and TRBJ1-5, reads DTAVSQTPKYLVTQMGNDKSIKCEQNLGHDTMYWYKQDSKKFLKIMFSYNNKELIINETVPNRFSPKSPDKAHLNLHINSLELGDSAVYFCASSQDSLGQPQHFGDGTRLSIL.

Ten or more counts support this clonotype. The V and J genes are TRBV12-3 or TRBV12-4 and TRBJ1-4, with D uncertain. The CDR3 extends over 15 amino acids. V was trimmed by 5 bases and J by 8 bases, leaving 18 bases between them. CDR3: CASSPYGLGGEKLFF. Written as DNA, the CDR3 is TGTGCCAGCAGTCCGTACGGTTTGGGAGGGGAAAAACTGTTTTTT.

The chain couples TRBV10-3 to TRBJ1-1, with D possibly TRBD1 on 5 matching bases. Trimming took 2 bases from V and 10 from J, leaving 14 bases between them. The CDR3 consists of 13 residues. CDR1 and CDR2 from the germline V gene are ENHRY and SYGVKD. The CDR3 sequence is CAISEGGGVPAFF. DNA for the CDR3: TGTGCCATCAGTGAGGGCGGGGGGGTTCCAGCTTTCTTT.

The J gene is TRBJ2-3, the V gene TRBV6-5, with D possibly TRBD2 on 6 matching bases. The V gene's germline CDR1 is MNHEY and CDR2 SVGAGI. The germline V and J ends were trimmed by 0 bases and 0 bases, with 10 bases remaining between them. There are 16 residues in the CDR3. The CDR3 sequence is CASSYSRGVSTDTQYF. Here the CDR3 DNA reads TGTGCCAGCAGTTACTCGCGGGGTGTGAGCACAGATACGCAGTATTTT.

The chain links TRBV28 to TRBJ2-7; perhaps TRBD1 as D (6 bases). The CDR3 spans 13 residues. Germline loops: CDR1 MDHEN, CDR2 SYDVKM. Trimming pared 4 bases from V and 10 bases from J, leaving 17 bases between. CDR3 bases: TGTGCCAGCAGTTCCGGCCGACAGGCCCGACAGTACTTC. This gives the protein CASSSGRQARQYF.

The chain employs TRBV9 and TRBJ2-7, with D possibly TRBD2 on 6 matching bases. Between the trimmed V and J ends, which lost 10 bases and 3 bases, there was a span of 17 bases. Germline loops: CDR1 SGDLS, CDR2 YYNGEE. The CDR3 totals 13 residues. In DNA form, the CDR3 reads TGTGCCGGCGGGCGGGATAGATTCTACGAGCAGTACTTC. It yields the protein CAGGRDRFYEQYF.

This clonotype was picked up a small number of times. CDR3 in amino acids: CASKAGTWTGELFF. The CDR3 region has the DNA TGTGCCAGCAAGGCCGGAACATGGACCGGGGAGCTGTTTTTT. This chain uses TRBV6-1 with TRBJ2-2; unclear D gene. Trimming left V 7 bases short and J 5 bases short, with 14 bases between. The germline CDR1 and CDR2 sequences are MNHNS and SASEGT. The CDR3 spans 14 residues.

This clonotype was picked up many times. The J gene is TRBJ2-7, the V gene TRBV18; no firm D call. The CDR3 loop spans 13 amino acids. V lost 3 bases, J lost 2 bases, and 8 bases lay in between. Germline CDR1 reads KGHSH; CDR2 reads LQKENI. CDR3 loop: CASSPPGPYEQYF. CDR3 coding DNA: TGTGCCAGCTCACCTCCAGGTCCCTACGAGCAGTACTTC.

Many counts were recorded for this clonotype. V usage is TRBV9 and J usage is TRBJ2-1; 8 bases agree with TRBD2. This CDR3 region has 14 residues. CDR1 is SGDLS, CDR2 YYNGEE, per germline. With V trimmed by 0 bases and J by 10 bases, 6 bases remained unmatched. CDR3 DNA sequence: TGTGCCAGCAGCGTAGACCTAGCGGGTAAAGAGCAGTTCTTC. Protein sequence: CASSVDLAGKEQFF.

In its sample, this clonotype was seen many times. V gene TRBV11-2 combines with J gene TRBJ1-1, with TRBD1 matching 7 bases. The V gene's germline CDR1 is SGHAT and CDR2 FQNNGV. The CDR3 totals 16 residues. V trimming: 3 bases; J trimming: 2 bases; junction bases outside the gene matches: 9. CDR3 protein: CASSFPRTGQNTEAFF. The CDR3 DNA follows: TGTGCCAGCAGCTTTCCACGGACAGGACAAAACACTGAAGCTTTCTTT.